The clone carrying this T cell receptor beta chain has a single count. The sample comes from a study of CD8+CD57+ T cells in acquired aplastic anemia. Patients sequenced had flow cytometry evidence of CD8+CD57+ cell expansion. Each patient carried a diagnosis of severe acquired aplastic anemia. Genomic DNA provided the template from which TCR beta VDJ and CDR3 profiles were obtained. One entry per CDR3 protein, called by TCRdb with MiXCR from the reads. The table has under 350,000 distinct CDR3 sequences, 56% seen once; the top ten hold roughly 1.2%. The sample comprised sorted CD4+, CD8+, or CD8+CD57+ T cells (not recorded which) from PBMCs. This clonotype was obtained from a human donor with aplastic anemia.

CDR3 residues: CASSIFSGGNSPLHF. Written as DNA, the CDR3 is TGTGCCAGTAGTATTTTTTCCGGTGGGAATTCACCCCTCCACTTT. The chain has TRBV19 and TRBJ1-6; D is ambiguous. CDR3 length equals 15 residues. Looked up from germline, CDR1 is LNHDA and CDR2 is SQIVND (reference sequence). The ends were cut back, 3 bases at V and 7 bases at J, with 13 bases in the middle.